This paragraph reports one TCR beta chain. Its cognate antigen is unknown. The method was immunoSEQ multiplex PCR; TCRdb's version includes in-frame clones alone and lacks a portion of them. This sample has more than 12,000 clones, with 94% found just once. This sample stems from a study of T cell clonotyping in hematopoietic cell transplantation. Overall study results and limits: Without cell sorting, CD4 versus CD8 contributions remain unresolved. After transplant, recipient diversity fell while pathologically expanded clonotypes grew through day 180.

Recipient blood drawn about 28 days pretransplant and days 30, 100, 180 after. CDR3 length: 13 amino acids. V gave up 0 bases and J gave up 7 bases; unmatched junction bases: 4. Germline V gene sequence: CDR1 GTSNPN, CDR2 SVGIG (reference sequence). The material was PBMCs, obtained 30 days after allogeneic stem cell transplant. This TCR came from a male patient between 60 and 69 years old who had an allogeneic stem cell transplant from an unrelated donor, so the T cells may come from the graft donor. Some clones in this sample may be carry-over from other donors' samples. The rearrangement links TRBV30 to TRBJ1-2; TRBD1 matches at 8 bases. The CDR3 nucleotides read TGTGCCTGGAGTGTACCAGGGGGCTTTGGCTACACCTTC. Translated, it gives CAWSVPGGFGYTF.